This passage covers 13 T cell receptor beta chains from one sample sequenced in a study of molecular identifiers for immune sequencing clone quantification. TCRdb independently ran MiXCR on the PCR reads; one entry per CDR3 protein. The table shows under 350,000 distinct CDR3 sequences, with roughly a quarter occurring only once. Source material: naive CD8+ T cells from blood, with Jurkat cell RNA spiked in. Described subset: FACS-sorted CD8+CD4-CCR7+CD45RA+ naive T cells. The receptor set was obtained from a human donor in good health. Some libraries in this study had Jurkat cell RNA spiked in.

This clonotype was counted ten times or more. The chain employs TRBV24-1 and TRBJ2-1; D ambiguous. V lost 1 base, J lost 12 bases, and 6 bases lay in between. This CDR3 is built from 11 residues. The germline V gene encodes CDR1 KGHDR and CDR2 SFDVKD. CDR3 in amino acids: CATSDLVGQFF. The CDR3 DNA is TGTGCCACCAGTGATTTAGTGGGGCAGTTCTTC.

Turning to this clonotype: This CDR3 is missing its conserved last phenylalanine or tryptophan, likely due to a read error. The rearrangement uses TRBV27 and TRBJ2-2; D is unclear. The germline CDR1 and CDR2 sequences are MNHEY and SMNVEV (reference sequence). This CDR3 is built from 13 residues. V was shortened by 3 bases and J by 4 bases, with 6 bases between the two germline ends. DNA of the CDR3: TGTGCCAGCAGTTTTGGGGTCACCGGGGAGCTGTTTTCT. Amino acid sequence: CASSFGVTGELFS.

This clonotype has more than one count but fewer than ten. The rearrangement links TRBV7-8 to TRBJ2-1; D might be TRBD2 (5 bases). Trimming shortened V by 1 base and J by 3 bases, and 16 bases separated the two germline ends. CDR3 length: 17 amino acids. The germline V gene encodes CDR1 SGHVS and CDR2 FQNEAQ. CDR3 bases: TGTGCCAGCAGCTTAGTCTCCACGGGGTCGGGCTACAATGAGCAGTTCTTC. Its protein is CASSLVSTGSGYNEQFF. The full variable domain, rest sourced from reference TRBV7-8 and TRBJ2-1, is GAGVSQSPRYKVAKRGQDVALRCDPISGHVSLFWYQQALGQGPEFLTYFQNEAQLDKSGLPSDRFFAERPEGSVSTLKIQRTQQEDSAVYLCASSLVSTGSGYNEQFFGPGTRLTVL.

This clonotype appeared many times. The CDR3: CASSSSKRGTEAFF. The CDR3 DNA sequence: TGTGCCAGCAGCTCCTCGAAGAGGGGGACGGAAGCTTTCTTT. The chain uses TRBV7-2 and TRBJ1-1, with D maybe TRBD1 (6 bases). V was cut by 4 bases and J by 8 bases, with 17 bases left in between. This CDR3 has 14 residues. Germline assignment: CDR1 SGHTA and CDR2 FQGNSA.

This clonotype occurred a few times. This chain connects TRBV10-2 to TRBJ1-5, with D maybe TRBD1 (6 bases). The CDR3 contains 20 residues. Deletions cut 3 bases from V and 0 bases from J, with 24 bases between. Germline V lookup: CDR1 WSHSY, CDR2 SAAADI. The CDR3 DNA reads as TGCGCCAGCAGTGACTACAGGGATTCGATCATCCCCTATAGCAATCAGCCCCAGCATTTT. Residues: CASSDYRDSIIPYSNQPQHF.

As for this clonotype: This may be a read error: a much more frequent sequence differs by one nucleotide. It is likely a read error, because the conserved phenylalanine at the end of the CDR3 is missing. The genes are TRBV3-1 and TRBJ2-1; D remains unclear. CDR3 size: 13 residues. The V end was cut by 5 bases, the J end by 2 bases, with 7 bases between. The V gene's germline CDR1 is LGHDT and CDR2 YNNKEL (reference sequence). CDR3 in DNA: TGTGCCAGCAGCACGCAAGCCTACAATGAGCAGTTCCTC. This sequence encodes CASSTQAYNEQFL.

Only a few counts were recorded for this clonotype. V is TRBV19 and J is TRBJ2-7, with D tentatively TRBD2 (6 bases). The CDR3 length is 14 residues. V lost 2 bases and J 3 bases, leaving 11 bases between the germline ends. The germline gives CDR1 LNHDA, CDR2 SQIVND (reference sequence). CDR3 DNA: TGTGCCAGTAGTATAAGCGCTAGCGACTACGAGCAGTACTTC. Its translation: CASSISASDYEQYF.

The sample holds many counts of this clonotype. The rearrangement uses TRBV28 and TRBJ2-3; D is possibly TRBD1 (5 bases). Germline CDR1 reads MDHEN; CDR2 reads SYDVKM. V was shortened by 6 bases and J by 1 base, with 8 bases between the two germline ends. The CDR3 spans 13 residues. The CDR3 sequence is CASRSQGTDTQYF. CDR3 bases: TGTGCCAGCAGGTCACAGGGCACAGATACGCAGTATTTT.

This clonotype has just a few counts. The chain uses TRBV29-1 and TRBJ2-5; D is unresolved. CDR1 and CDR2 from the germline V gene are SQVTM and ANQGSEA. CDR3 length equals 11 residues. Deletions cut 3 bases from V and 7 bases from J, with 9 bases between. The CDR3 protein is CSVDAWGTQYF. Written as DNA, the CDR3 is TGCAGCGTTGACGCTTGGGGGACCCAGTACTTC.

This clonotype was detected only once. This sequence may be a read error, since a much larger clone differs from it by one base. J is TRBJ2-1 and V is TRBV6-5; possible D gene TRBD2, 5 bases. The CDR3 is 13 residues long. The germline gives CDR1 MNHEY, CDR2 SVGAGI. The CDR3 coding sequence is TGTACCAGCAGTTACGCGGCTAGCCTTGAGCAGTTCTTC. Its translation is CTSSYAASLEQFF.

This clonotype was counted at least ten times. This chain links TRBV28 with TRBJ2-7, with TRBD2 matching 13 bases. The J segment lost 7 bases and the V segment lost 4 bases, leaving 10 bases of the junction unmatched. This CDR3 spans 16 amino acids. Germline V lookup: CDR1 MDHEN, CDR2 SYDVKM. The CDR3 sequence is CASSSRAGTSGMEQYF. The CDR3 coding sequence is TGTGCCAGCAGTTCGAGAGCCGGGACTAGCGGGATGGAGCAGTACTTC.

This clonotype was recorded at least ten times. The rearrangement joins TRBV6-1 to TRBJ1-1; the D is unclear. Germline loops: CDR1 MNHNS, CDR2 SASEGT. V was shortened by 2 bases and J by 2 bases, with 6 bases between the two germline ends. This CDR3 is built from 13 residues. The DNA of the CDR3 is TGTGCCAGCAGTGAACACAGAAACACTGAAGCTTTCTTT. This sequence encodes CASSEHRNTEAFF.

About this clonotype: One base away lies a much larger clone, so this may be a sequencing read error. This rearrangement joins TRBV13 to TRBJ2-1, with TRBD1 identical over 12 bases. The CDR3 extends over 15 amino acids. Germline-derived CDR1 and CDR2 are PRHDT and FYEKMQ (reference sequence). The CDR3 coding sequence is TGTGCCAGCAGCCCCCGGGACAGGGGGCAAGGTTGGCAGTCCTTC. The encoded protein is CASSPRDRGQGWQSF.